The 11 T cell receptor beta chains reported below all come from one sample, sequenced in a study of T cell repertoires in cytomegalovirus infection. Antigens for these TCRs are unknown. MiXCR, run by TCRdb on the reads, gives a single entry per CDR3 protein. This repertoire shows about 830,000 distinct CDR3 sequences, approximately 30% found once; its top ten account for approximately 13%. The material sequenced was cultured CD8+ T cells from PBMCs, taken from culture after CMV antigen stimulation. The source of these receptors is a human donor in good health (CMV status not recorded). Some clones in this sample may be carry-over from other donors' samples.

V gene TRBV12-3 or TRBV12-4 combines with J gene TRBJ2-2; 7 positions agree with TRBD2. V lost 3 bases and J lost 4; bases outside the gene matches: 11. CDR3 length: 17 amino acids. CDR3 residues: CASSFDPLGGVTGELFF. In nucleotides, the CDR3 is TGTGCCAGCAGTTTCGACCCCCTGGGGGGGGTCACCGGGGAGCTGTTTTTT.

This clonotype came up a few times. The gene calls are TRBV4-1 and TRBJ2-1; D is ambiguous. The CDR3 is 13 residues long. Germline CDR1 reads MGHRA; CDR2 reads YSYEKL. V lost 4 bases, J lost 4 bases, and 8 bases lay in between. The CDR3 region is CASSPNLYNEQFF. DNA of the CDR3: TGCGCCAGCAGCCCCAACCTATACAATGAGCAGTTCTTC.

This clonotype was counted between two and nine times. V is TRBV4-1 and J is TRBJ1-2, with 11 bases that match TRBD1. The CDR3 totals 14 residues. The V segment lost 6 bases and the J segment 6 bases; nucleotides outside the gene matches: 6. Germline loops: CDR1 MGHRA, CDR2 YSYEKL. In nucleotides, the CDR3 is TGCGCCAGCAGACAGGACAGGGGGCTTAATGGCTACACCTTC. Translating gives CASRQDRGLNGYTF.

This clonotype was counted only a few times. The CDR3 spells CSARETGVSTEAFF. The CDR3 DNA follows: TGCAGTGCTAGAGAGACAGGGGTCAGTACTGAAGCTTTCTTT. The J gene is TRBJ1-1, the V gene TRBV20-1; 8 bases align to TRBD1. This CDR3 contains 14 residues. V lost 0 bases to trimming and J lost 5 bases; unmatched junction nucleotides: 5. Germline V lookup: CDR1 DFQATT, CDR2 SNEGSKA (reference sequence).

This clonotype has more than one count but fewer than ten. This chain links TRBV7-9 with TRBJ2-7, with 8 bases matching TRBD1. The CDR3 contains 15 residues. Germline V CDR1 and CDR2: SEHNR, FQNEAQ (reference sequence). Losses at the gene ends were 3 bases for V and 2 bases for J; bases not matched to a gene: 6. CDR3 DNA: TGTGCCAGCAGCTTCCGGGACAGGAACACCTACGAGCAGTACTTC. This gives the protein CASSFRDRNTYEQYF.

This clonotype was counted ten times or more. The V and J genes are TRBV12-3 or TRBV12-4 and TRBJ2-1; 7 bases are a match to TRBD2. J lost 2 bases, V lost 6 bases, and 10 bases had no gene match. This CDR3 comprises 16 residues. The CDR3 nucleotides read TGTGCCAGCAGCCCAAGCGGGGCGGGGGCCTACAATGAGCAGTTCTTC. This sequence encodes CASSPSGAGAYNEQFF.

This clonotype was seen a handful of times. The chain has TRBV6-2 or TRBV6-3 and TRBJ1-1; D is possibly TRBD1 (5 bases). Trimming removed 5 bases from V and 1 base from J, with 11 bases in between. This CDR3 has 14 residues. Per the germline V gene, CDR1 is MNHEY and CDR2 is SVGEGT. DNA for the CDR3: TGTGCCAGCAGTACGCTTAGGGGGAACACTGAAGCTTTCTTT. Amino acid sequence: CASSTLRGNTEAFF.

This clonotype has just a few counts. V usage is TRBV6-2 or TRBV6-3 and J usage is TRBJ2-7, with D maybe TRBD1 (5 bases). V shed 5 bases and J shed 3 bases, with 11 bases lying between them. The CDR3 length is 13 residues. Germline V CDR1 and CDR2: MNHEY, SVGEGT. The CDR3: CASSNTGYYEQYV. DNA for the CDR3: TGTGCCAGCAGTAATACAGGTTACTACGAGCAGTACGTC.

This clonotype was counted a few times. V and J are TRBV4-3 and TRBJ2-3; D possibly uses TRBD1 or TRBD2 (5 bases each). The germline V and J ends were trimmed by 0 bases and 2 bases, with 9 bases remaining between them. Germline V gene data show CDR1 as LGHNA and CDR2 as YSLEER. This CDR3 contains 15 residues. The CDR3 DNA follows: TGCGCCAGCAGCCAAGAAACGGGGACCACAGATACGCAGTATTTT. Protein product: CASSQETGTTDTQYF.

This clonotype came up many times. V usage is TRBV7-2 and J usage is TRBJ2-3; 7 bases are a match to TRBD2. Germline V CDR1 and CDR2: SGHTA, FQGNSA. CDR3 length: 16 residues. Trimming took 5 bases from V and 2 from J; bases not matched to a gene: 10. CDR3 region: CASSPMGGGTTDTQYF. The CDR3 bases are TGTGCCAGCAGCCCAATGGGGGGGGGGACCACAGATACGCAGTATTTT. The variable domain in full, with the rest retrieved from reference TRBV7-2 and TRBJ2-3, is GAGVSQSPSNKVTEKGKDVELRCDPISGHTALYWYRQSLGQGLEFLIYFQGNSAPDKSGLPSDRFSAERTGGSVSTLTIQRTQQEDSAVYLCASSPMGGGTTDTQYFGPGTRLTVL.

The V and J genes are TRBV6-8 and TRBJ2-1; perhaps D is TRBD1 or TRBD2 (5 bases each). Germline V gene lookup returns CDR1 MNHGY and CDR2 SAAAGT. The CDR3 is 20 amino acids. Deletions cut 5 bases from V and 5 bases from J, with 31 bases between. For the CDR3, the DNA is TGTGCCAGCAGTCCTCGTCCCAGGACGGCTCCCGGGGCGGACGACAATGAGCAGTTCTTC. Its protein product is CASSPRPRTAPGADDNEQFF.